The 12 T cell receptor beta chains below come from one sample, sequenced in a study of preoperative IRX-2 immunotherapy in early breast cancer. Here immunoSEQ multiplex PCR was the method, and the copy in TCRdb shows in-frame clones only, minus some. Of around 28,000 clones in the sample, approximately 84% are singletons; the top ten hold less than 2.5%. The sample's treatment: preoperative locoregional IRX-2 cytokine immunotherapy. The material was lymph node tissue, obtained before IRX-2 immunotherapy. The origin of the receptors is a human donor with breast cancer.

V usage is TRBV11-3 and J usage is TRBJ2-2; perhaps TRBD2 as D (5 bases). V dropped 1 base and J dropped 7 bases, with 16 bases sitting between them. This CDR3 is 16 amino acids long. CDR1 is SGHNT, CDR2 YENEEA, per germline. The CDR3 is CASSLGIEGSDGELFF. DNA of the CDR3: TGTGCCAGCAGCTTAGGTATCGAGGGATCTGACGGGGAGCTGTTTTTT.

The rearrangement uses TRBV6-8 and TRBJ2-2; D may be TRBD2 (6 bases). V shed 0 bases and J shed 6 bases, with 14 bases lying between them. CDR1 and CDR2 from the germline V gene are MNHGY and SAAAGT. The CDR3 covers 16 residues. The CDR3 DNA reads as TGTGCCAGCAGTTACTCGATGGCGGGGAAAGCCGGGGAGCTGTTTTTT. This gives the protein CASSYSMAGKAGELFF.

V usage is TRBV11-3 and J usage is TRBJ2-3; unclear D gene. The V gene's germline CDR1 is SGHNT and CDR2 YENEEA. V shed 5 bases and J shed 0 bases, with 12 bases lying between them. This CDR3 region has 15 residues. The CDR3: CASSRDIGSTDTQYF. In DNA, the CDR3 is TGTGCCAGCAGCCGTGATATCGGGAGCACAGATACGCAGTATTTT.

The chain is built from TRBV28 and TRBJ2-3; D is possibly TRBD1 (6 bases). V was cut by 4 bases and J by 2 bases, with 10 bases left in between. The CDR3 extends over 14 amino acids. CDR1 is MDHEN, CDR2 SYDVKM, per germline. The CDR3 region is CASSSDRYTDTQYF. The DNA of the CDR3 is TGTGCCAGCAGTTCGGACAGATACACAGATACGCAGTATTTT.

This clone was seen a single time. The chain carries TRBV18 and TRBJ2-2; perhaps TRBD1 as D (5 bases). V was trimmed by 1 base and J by 1 base, leaving 7 bases between them. Germline loops: CDR1 KGHSH, CDR2 LQKENI. The CDR3 extends over 15 amino acids. The CDR3, as DNA: TGTGCCAGCTCACCACGACAGCAGAACACCGGGGAGCTGTTTTTT. Amino acids: CASSPRQQNTGELFF.

This clone was observed a few times. The chain is built from TRBV23-1 and TRBJ1-1; no clear D. TRBV23-1 is classed as an ORF, of uncertain function. The CDR3 extends over 14 amino acids. The V gene lost 6 bases and the J gene lost 3 bases, with 14 bases spanning the gap. CDR3 sequence: CASSQDNGYTEAFF. The CDR3 DNA is TGCGCCAGCAGCCAAGACAATGGTTACACTGAAGCTTTCTTT.

V usage is TRBV19 and J usage is TRBJ2-5; 8 positions agree with TRBD2. The germline CDR1 and CDR2 sequences are LNHDA and SQIVND (reference sequence). Trimming removed 0 bases from V and 5 bases from J; junction bases left unmatched: 5. The CDR3 sequence is 15 residues long. The CDR3 region has the DNA TGTGCCAGTAGTATAGACGGGGGGGATGGGGAGACCCAGTACTTC. Its translation is CASSIDGGDGETQYF. Full variable domain (missing parts from reference TRBV19 and TRBJ2-5): DGGITQSPKYLFRKEGQNVTLSCEQNLNHDAMYWYRQDPGQGLRLIYYSQIVNDFQKGDIAEGYSVSREKKESFPLTVTSAQKNPTAFYLCASSIDGGDGETQYFGPGTRLLVL.

The rearrangement uses TRBV29-1 and TRBJ2-7, with 7 bases that match TRBD1. The germline CDR1 and CDR2 sequences are SQVTM and ANQGSEA. With V trimmed by 7 bases and J by 6 bases, 18 bases remained unmatched. The CDR3 sequence is 15 residues long. CDR3: CSGSRDSKQGSEQYF. The CDR3 nucleotides are TGCAGCGGCTCCCGGGACAGCAAGCAAGGTAGCGAGCAGTACTTC.

This clone was observed a single time. V usage is TRBV6-8 and J usage is TRBJ1-5, with 7 bases identical to TRBD1. The trim removed 0 bases at V and 9 bases at J, leaving 5 bases unmatched. The germline V gene has CDR1 MNHGY and CDR2 SAAAGT. This CDR3 has 14 amino acids. This chain's CDR3 is CASSYSQGYPPQHF. In nucleotides, the CDR3 is TGTGCCAGCAGTTACTCACAGGGGTACCCGCCCCAGCATTTT.

This chain connects TRBV22-1 to TRBJ2-7; no check of the table's D call, TRBD2, against the DNA was made. TRBV22-1 is a documented pseudogene. This CDR3 spans 12 amino acids. Here the CDR3 reads CASGESSYEQYF. The CDR3 region has the DNA TGTGCCAGCGGGGAGTCATCCTACGAGCAGTACTTC.

This chain joins TRBV28 and TRBJ2-2; TRBD1 aligns across 9 bases. The CDR3 spans 16 residues. V lost 6 bases to trimming and J lost 5 bases; unmatched junction nucleotides: 10. CDR1 and CDR2 from the germline V gene are MDHEN and SYDVKM. CDR3 sequence reads: CASSSASTGGTGELFF. The CDR3, as DNA: TGTGCCAGCAGCTCCGCCTCGACAGGGGGAACCGGGGAGCTGTTTTTT.

CDR3 region: CASSPARAGANVLTF. CDR3 coding DNA: TGTGCCAGCAGTCCAGCCCGGGCTGGGGCCAACGTCCTGACTTTC. V usage is TRBV6-8 and J usage is TRBJ2-6; unclear D gene. Trimming stripped 5 bases from V and 2 bases from J, with 10 bases between. Germline V CDR1 and CDR2: MNHGY, SAAAGT. CDR3 length: 15 residues.